A selection of T cell receptor beta chains follows, all from one sample in a study of T cell repertoires in cytomegalovirus infection. These receptors' antigens are unknown. TCRdb re-derived calls from the reads in MiXCR, one entry per CDR3 protein. The top ten hold over 12% of the sample, which has roughly 920,000 distinct CDR3 sequences, roughly 30% seen once. The material sequenced was cultured CD8+ T cells from PBMCs, taken from culture after CMV antigen stimulation. The origin of the receptors is a human donor in good health (CMV status not recorded). Some clones in this sample may be carry-over from other donors' samples. CDR3s leave out the opening cysteine and the closing phenylalanine or tryptophan. Not every row has a clone size; where given, it reads once, few, many or a size class.

len: 12
v_gene: TRBV27
j_gene: TRBJ2-1
abundance: -
CDR3aa: ASSLVVEDNEQF

len: 11
v_gene: TRBV4-1
j_gene: TRBJ2-1
abundance: few
CDR3aa: ASCLDLGNEQF

len: 10
v_gene: TRBV29-1
j_gene: TRBJ1-1
abundance: -
CDR3aa: SAARMNTEAF

len: 14
v_gene: TRBV28
j_gene: TRBJ2-3
abundance: -
CDR3aa: ASSWDRVRSTDTQY

len: 12
v_gene: TRBV5-4
j_gene: TRBJ2-1
abundance: -
CDR3aa: ASSEGQIDYEQF

len: 14
v_gene: TRBV7-2
j_gene: TRBJ2-5
abundance: many
CDR3aa: ASSSGTDTLQETQY

len: 13
v_gene: TRBV4-2
j_gene: TRBJ1-5
abundance: few
CDR3aa: ASSQEWRNNQPQH

len: 12
v_gene: TRBV7-9
j_gene: TRBJ1-2
abundance: few
CDR3aa: ASSPRTGLYGYT

len: 11
v_gene: TRBV6-5
j_gene: TRBJ1-2
abundance: few
CDR3aa: ASSYSGSHGYT

len: 12
v_gene: TRBV7-6
j_gene: TRBJ2-1
abundance: few
CDR3aa: ASSFERDDNEQF

len: 15
v_gene: TRBV7-9
j_gene: TRBJ1-2
abundance: -
CDR3aa: ASSLSGTGADNYGYT

len: 13
v_gene: TRBV10-3
j_gene: TRBJ2-1
abundance: few
CDR3aa: AISSSGGARDEQF

len: 9
v_gene: TRBV7-9
j_gene: TRBJ1-1
abundance: few
CDR3aa: ASSMRPEAF

len: 15
v_gene: TRBV29-1
j_gene: TRBJ2-1
abundance: once
CDR3aa: STDRSERDGASNEQF

len: 13
v_gene: TRBV4-1
j_gene: TRBJ2-4
abundance: few
CDR3aa: ASSQQSSAKNIQY

len: 12
v_gene: TRBV19
j_gene: TRBJ1-2
abundance: few
CDR3aa: ASSPGTGVRGYT

len: 13
v_gene: TRBV4-1
j_gene: TRBJ2-3
abundance: few
CDR3aa: ASSQDGLLADTQY

len: 19
v_gene: TRBV7-8
j_gene: TRBJ2-5
abundance: many
CDR3aa: ASSLAASGGARPKLQETQY

len: 13
v_gene: TRBV6-2/TRBV6-3
j_gene: TRBJ1-2
abundance: -
CDR3aa: ASSIKRSGFYGYT

len: 17
v_gene: TRBV12-5
j_gene: TRBJ1-2
abundance: many
CDR3aa: ASGLPYGTGEFSNYGYT

len: 14
v_gene: TRBV6-5
j_gene: TRBJ2-3
abundance: -
CDR3aa: ASSYSRDTLPDTQY

len: 13
v_gene: TRBV14
j_gene: TRBJ2-7
abundance: few
CDR3aa: ASSGTDAPSYEQY

len: 13
v_gene: TRBV4-1
j_gene: TRBJ1-2
abundance: few
CDR3aa: ASSQPSSGAYGYT

len: 12
v_gene: TRBV4-1
j_gene: TRBJ1-1
abundance: -
CDR3aa: ASSQGFVNTEAF

len: 13
v_gene: TRBV5-1
j_gene: TRBJ2-5
abundance: -
CDR3aa: ASSLSAGTQETQY